This T cell receptor beta chain was identified during a study of vaccination and CD4 T cells after COVID-19. The CDR3 is made up of 13 amino acids. The V end was cut by 2 bases, the J end by 8 bases, with 12 bases between. Germline V gene sequence: CDR1 SGHNT, CDR2 YENEEA. The Oncomine TCR Beta short-read assay sequenced DNA from cultured CD4+ T cells. TCRdb analysed the PCR reads with MiXCR anew, one entry per CDR3 protein. The table shows 21,000 or so distinct CDR3 sequences, with around 43% occurring only once. Treatment denoted: roughly 10-day PBMC culture with coronavirus spike peptide pools or control peptides (ViraFEST assay). With regard to this clonotype: Its target is unknown.

The sample was CD4+ T cells from blood, cultured in vitro. This clonotype was obtained from a human donor who had recovered from COVID-19. The rearrangement uses TRBV11-3 and TRBJ1-2; D ambiguous. In DNA, the CDR3 is TGTGCCAGCAGCTTATACGGAGCCCGCGGCTACACCTTC. Its protein is CASSLYGARGYTF.